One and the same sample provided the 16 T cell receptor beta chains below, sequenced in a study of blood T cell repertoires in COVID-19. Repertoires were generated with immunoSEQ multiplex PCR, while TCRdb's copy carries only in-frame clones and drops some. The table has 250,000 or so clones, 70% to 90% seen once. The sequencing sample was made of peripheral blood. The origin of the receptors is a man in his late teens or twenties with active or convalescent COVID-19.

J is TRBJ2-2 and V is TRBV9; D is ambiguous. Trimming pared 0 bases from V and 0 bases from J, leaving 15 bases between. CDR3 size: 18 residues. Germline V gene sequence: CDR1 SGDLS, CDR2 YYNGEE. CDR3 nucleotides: TGTGCCAGCAGCGTAGCACAGACACGTATTTCGAACACCGGGGAGCTGTTTTTT. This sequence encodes CASSVAQTRISNTGELFF.

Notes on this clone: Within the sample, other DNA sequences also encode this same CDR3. CDR3 region: CASSLGAAEAFF. Written as DNA, the CDR3 is TGTGCCAGCAGCCTGGGGGCCGCTGAAGCTTTCTTT. The chain uses TRBV7-9 and TRBJ1-1, with a weak D call TRBD1 (6 bases). CDR3 size: 12 residues. The germline V gene encodes CDR1 SEHNR and CDR2 FQNEAQ (reference sequence). The ends were cut back, 5 bases at V and 6 bases at J, with 10 bases in the middle.

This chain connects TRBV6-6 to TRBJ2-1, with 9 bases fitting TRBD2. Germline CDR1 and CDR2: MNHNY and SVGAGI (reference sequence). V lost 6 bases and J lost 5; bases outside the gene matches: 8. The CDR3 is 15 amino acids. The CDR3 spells CASRPTSGPHNEQFF. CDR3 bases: TGTGCCAGCAGACCCACTAGCGGGCCCCACAATGAGCAGTTCTTC.

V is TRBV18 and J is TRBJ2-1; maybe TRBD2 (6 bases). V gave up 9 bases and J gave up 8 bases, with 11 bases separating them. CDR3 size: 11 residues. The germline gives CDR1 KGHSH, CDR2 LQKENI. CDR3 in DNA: TGTGCCAGTCTTAGCGGAGATGAGCAGTTCTTC. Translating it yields CASLSGDEQFF.

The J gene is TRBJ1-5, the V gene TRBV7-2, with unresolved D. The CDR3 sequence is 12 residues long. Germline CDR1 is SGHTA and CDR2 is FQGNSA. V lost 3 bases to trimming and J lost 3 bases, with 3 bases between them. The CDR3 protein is CASSLANQPQHF. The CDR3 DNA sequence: TGTGCCAGCAGCTTGGCCAATCAGCCCCAGCATTTT.

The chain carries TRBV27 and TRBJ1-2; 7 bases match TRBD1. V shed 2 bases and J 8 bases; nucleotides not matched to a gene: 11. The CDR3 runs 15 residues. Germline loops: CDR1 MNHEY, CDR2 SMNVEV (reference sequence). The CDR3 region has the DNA TGTGCCAGCAGTTTAGATAGGACAGGCCTTATGGGCTACACCTTC. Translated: CASSLDRTGLMGYTF.

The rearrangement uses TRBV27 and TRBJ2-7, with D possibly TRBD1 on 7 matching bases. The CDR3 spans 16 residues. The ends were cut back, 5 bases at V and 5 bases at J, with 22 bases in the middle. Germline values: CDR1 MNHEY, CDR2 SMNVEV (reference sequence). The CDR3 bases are TGTGCCAGCAGTCCAGCCCCTCCGGCAGGGGGGCACGAGCAGTACTTC. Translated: CASSPAPPAGGHEQYF.

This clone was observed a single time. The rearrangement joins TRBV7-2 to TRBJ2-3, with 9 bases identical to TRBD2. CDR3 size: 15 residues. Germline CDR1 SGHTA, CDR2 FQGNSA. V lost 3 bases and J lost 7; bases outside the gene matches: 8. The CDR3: CASSFPSGAPNTQYF. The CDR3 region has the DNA TGTGCCAGCAGCTTTCCTAGCGGGGCGCCCAATACGCAGTATTTT. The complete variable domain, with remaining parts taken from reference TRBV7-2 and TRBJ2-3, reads GAGVSQSPSNKVTEKGKDVELRCDPISGHTALYWYRQSLGQGLEFLIYFQGNSAPDKSGLPSDRFSAERTGGSVSTLTIQRTQQEDSAVYLCASSFPSGAPNTQYFGPGTRLTVL.

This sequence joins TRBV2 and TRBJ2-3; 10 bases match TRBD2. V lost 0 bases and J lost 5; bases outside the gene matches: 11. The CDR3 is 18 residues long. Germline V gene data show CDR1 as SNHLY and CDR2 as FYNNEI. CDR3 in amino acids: CASSEAPPSGGPGDTQYF. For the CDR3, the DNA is TGTGCCAGCAGTGAAGCCCCGCCTAGCGGGGGTCCCGGAGATACGCAGTATTTT.

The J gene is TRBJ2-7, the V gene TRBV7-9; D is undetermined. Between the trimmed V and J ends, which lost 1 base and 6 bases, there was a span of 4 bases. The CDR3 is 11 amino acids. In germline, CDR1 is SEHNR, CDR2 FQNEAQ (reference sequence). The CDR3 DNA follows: TGTGCCAGCAGCTTAGGAGCCGAGCAGTACTTC. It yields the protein CASSLGAEQYF. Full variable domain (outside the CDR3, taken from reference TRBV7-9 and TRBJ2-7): DTGVSQNPRHKITKRGQNVTFRCDPISEHNRLYWYRQTLGQGPEFLTYFQNEAQLEKSRLLSDRFSAERPKGSFSTLEIQRTEQGDSAMYLCASSLGAEQYFGPGTRLTVT.

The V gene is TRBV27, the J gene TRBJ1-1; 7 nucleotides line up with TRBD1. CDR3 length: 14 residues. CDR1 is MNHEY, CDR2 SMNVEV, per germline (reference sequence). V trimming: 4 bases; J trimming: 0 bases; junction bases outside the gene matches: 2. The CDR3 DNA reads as TGTGCCAGCAGTTCCGGGACAGTGAACACTGAAGCTTTCTTT. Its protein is CASSSGTVNTEAFF.

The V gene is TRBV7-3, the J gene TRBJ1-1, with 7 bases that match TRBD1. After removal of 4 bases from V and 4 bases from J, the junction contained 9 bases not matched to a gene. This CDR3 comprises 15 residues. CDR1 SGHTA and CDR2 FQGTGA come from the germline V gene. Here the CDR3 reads CASSSPGQHATEAFF. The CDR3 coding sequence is TGTGCCAGCAGCTCGCCGGGACAGCATGCCACTGAAGCTTTCTTT.

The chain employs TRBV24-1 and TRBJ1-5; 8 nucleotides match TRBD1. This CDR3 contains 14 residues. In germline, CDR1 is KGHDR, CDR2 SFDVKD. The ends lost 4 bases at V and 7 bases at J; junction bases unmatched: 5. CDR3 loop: CATSETGVGQPQHF. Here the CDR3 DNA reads TGTGCCACCAGTGAGACAGGGGTAGGGCAGCCCCAGCATTTT.

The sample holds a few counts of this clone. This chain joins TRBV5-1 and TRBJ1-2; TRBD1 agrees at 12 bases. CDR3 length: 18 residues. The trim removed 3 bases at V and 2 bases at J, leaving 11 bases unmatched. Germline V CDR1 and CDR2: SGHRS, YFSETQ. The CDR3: CASSSPGGQGAENYGYTF. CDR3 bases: TGCGCCAGCAGCTCCCCGGGGGGACAGGGGGCCGAGAACTATGGCTACACCTTC.

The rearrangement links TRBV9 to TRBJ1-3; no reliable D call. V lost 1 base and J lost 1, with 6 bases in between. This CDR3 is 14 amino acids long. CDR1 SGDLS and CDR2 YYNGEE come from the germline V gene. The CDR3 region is CASSVTDSGNTIYF. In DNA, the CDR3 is TGTGCCAGCAGCGTAACTGATTCTGGAAACACCATATATTTT.

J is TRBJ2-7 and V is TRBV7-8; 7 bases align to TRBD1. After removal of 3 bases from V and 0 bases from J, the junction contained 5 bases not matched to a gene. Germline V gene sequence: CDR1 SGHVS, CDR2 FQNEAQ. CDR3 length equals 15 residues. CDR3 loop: CASSLGTVSSYEQYF. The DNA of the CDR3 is TGTGCCAGCAGCTTGGGGACAGTAAGCTCCTACGAGCAGTACTTC.